This is a list of T cell receptor beta chains from one sample in a study of PD-1 blockade in classical Hodgkin lymphoma. Sequencing used immunoSEQ multiplex PCR; TCRdb keeps in-frame clones, though not all of them. This sample yields tens of thousands of clones, of which 78% are seen a single time; roughly 12% belongs to the top ten. The sequenced sample was peripheral blood mononuclear cells (PBMCs), obtained at baseline. Source of these receptors: a human donor with classical Hodgkin lymphoma. Each CDR3 is given with its conserved first and last residue. The D gene is left open where the match is weak. Expanded clones are given a class, and other clones once, few, many or no size at all.

>TRBJ2-3|NA|TRBD1|TRBV5-1
TGCGCCAGCAGCTCCCTAATAAACAGGGGCCTCACAGATACGCAGTATTTT
CASSSLINRGLTDTQYF
>TRBJ1-2|few|NA|TRBV25-1
TGTGCCAGCAGTGGGAACAGGCACCACGGCTACACCTTC
CASSGNRHHGYTF
>TRBJ2-5|NA|NA|TRBV19
TGTGCCAGTAGTATAAGGGACCTGGCGGGAGAGACCCAGTACTTC
CASSIRDLAGETQYF
>TRBJ2-2|NA|NA|TRBV9
TGTGCCAGCAGCGCCTTGAACACCGGGGAGCTGTTTTTT
CASSALNTGELFF
>TRBJ2-7|NA|NA|TRBV5-4
TGTGCCAGCAGCTTAGTGGCTAGCCATGGCGAGCAGTACTTC
CASSLVASHGEQYF
>TRBJ2-7|NA|NA|TRBV12-2
TGTGCAAGTCGCTCCGGAGACAGTACTTACGAGCAGTACTTC
CASRSGDSTYEQYF
>TRBJ2-4|few|NA|TRBV4-2
TGTGCCAGCAGCCGAGGGGACTTTATCGCCAAAAACATTCAGTACTTC
CASSRGDFIAKNIQYF
>TRBJ2-6|NA|NA|TRBV5-4
TGCGCCAGCAGCAAGGGGGTTCTCGGGGCCAACGTCCTGACTTTC
CASSKGVLGANVLTF
>TRBJ2-5|NA|NA|TRBV30
TGTGCCTGGAGGGTGTATGGGGGGGAGACCCAGTACTTC
CAWRVYGGETQYF
>TRBJ1-5|NA|NA|TRBV2
TGTGCCAGCAGTGGGCAAAACAATCAGCCCCAGCATTTT
CASSGQNNQPQHF
>TRBJ2-5|NA|NA|TRBV5-1
TGCGCCAGCAGCTACGGGACAAAAGATGCGGGGACCCAGTACTTC
CASSYGTKDAGTQYF
>TRBJ2-7|NA|NA|TRBV6-5
TGTGCCAGCAGTTACTCGTTAGGGCCCTACGAGCAGTACTTC
CASSYSLGPYEQYF
>TRBJ2-7|NA|NA|TRBV12-5
TGTGCTAGTGCCCGCCGGGGCAGGGGAACCCACGAGCAGTACTTC
CASARRGRGTHEQYF
>TRBJ2-3|NA|NA|TRBV19
TGTGCCAGTAGGGTTGGGGGCGGGGATACGCAGTATTTT
CASRVGGGDTQYF
>TRBJ1-1|NA|NA|TRBV4-1
TGCGCCAGCAGACAGACAGGAAAGGGGACTGAAGCTTTCTTT
CASRQTGKGTEAFF
>TRBJ1-6|NA|NA|TRBV6-1
TGTGCCACCTTCACCCCGGCCCGGAATTCACCCCTCCACTTT
CATFTPARNSPLHF
>TRBJ1-2|NA|NA|TRBV7-2
TGTGCCAGCAGCTTTCCAGGGACTGGCTACACCTTC
CASSFPGTGYTF
>TRBJ2-1|NA|NA|TRBV11-2
TGTGCCAGCAGCTTAGCGGTCGGCTCCTACAATGAGCAGTTCTTC
CASSLAVGSYNEQFF
>TRBJ2-1|NA|TRBD2|TRBV18
TGTGCCAGCTCACCTAGCGGGGGCGAGTCTAATGAGCAGTTCTTC
CASSPSGGESNEQFF
>TRBJ2-7|NA|TRBD2|TRBV5-6
TGTGCCAGCAGCTTGAGTAGCGGGGGGGCCGTGTACGAGCAGTACTTC
CASSLSSGGAVYEQYF
>TRBJ1-1|once|TRBD1|TRBV20-1
TGCAGAGGACAGGGCGGCACTGAAGCTTTCTTT
CRGQGGTEAFF
>TRBJ2-3|NA|TRBD2|TRBV7-2
TGTGCCAGCAGCTTTAGGGCGGGGGGGCGCACAGATACGCAGTATTTT
CASSFRAGGRTDTQYF